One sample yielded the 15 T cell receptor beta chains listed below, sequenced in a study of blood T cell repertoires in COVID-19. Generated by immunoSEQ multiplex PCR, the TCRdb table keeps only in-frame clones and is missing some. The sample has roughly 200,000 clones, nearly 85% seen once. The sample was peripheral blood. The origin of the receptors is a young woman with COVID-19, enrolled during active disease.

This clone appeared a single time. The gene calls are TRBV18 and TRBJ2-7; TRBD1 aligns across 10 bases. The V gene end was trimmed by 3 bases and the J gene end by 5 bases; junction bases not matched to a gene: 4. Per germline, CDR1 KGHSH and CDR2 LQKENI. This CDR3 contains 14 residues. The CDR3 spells CASSPPGTGDEQYF. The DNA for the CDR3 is TGTGCCAGCTCACCTCCCGGGACAGGGGACGAGCAGTACTTC.

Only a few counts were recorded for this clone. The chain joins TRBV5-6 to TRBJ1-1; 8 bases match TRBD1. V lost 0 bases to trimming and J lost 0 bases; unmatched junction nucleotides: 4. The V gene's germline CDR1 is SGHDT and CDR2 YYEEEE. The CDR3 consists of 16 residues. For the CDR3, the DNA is TGTGCCAGCAGCTTGGTGTCAGGGGGCGTGAACACTGAAGCTTTCTTT. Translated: CASSLVSGGVNTEAFF.

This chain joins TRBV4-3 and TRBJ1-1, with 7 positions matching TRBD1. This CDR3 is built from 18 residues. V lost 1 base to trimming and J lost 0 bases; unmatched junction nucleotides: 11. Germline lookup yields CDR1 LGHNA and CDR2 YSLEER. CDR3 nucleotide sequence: TGCGCCAGCAGCCAAGTTAGTCGGATACAGGGGATGAACACTGAAGCTTTCTTT. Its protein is CASSQVSRIQGMNTEAFF.

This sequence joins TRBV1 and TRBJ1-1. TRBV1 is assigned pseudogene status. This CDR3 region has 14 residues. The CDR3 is CTSSQDREDTEAFF. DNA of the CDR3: TGCACCAGCAGCCAAGATCGTGAGGACACTGAAGCTTTCTTT.

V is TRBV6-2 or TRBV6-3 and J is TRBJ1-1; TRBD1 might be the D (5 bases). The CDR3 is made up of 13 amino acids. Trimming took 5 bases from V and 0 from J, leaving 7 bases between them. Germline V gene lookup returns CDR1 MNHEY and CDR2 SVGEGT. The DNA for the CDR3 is TGTGCCAGCAGTCCAGGGATGAACACTGAAGCTTTCTTT. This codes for CASSPGMNTEAFF.

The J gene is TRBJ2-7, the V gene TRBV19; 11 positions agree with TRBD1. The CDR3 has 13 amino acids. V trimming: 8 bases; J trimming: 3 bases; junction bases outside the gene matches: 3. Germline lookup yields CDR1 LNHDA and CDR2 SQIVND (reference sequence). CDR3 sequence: CASGGTGGYEQYF. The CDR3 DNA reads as TGTGCCAGTGGCGGGACAGGGGGCTACGAGCAGTACTTC.

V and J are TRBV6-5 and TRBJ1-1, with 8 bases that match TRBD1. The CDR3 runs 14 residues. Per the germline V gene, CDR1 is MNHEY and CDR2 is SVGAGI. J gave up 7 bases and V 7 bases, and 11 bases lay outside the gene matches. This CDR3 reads CASTLDRVGGEAFF. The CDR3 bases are TGTGCCAGCACTTTGGACAGGGTCGGGGGTGAAGCTTTCTTT.

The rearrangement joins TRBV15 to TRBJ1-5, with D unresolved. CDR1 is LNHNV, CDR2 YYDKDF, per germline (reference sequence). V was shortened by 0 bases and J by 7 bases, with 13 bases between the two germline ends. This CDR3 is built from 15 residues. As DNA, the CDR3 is TGTGCCACCAGCAGAGATATGGAGGTGGGGCAGCCCCAGCATTTT. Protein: CATSRDMEVGQPQHF.

CDR3 amino acids: CASSVVTTGELFF. CDR3 in DNA: TGTGCCAGCAGCGTAGTAACTACCGGGGAGCTGTTTTTT. The rearrangement uses TRBV9 and TRBJ2-2, with no clear D. This CDR3 spans 13 amino acids. V was trimmed by 0 bases and J by 5 bases, leaving 5 bases between them. CDR1 is SGDLS, CDR2 YYNGEE, per germline.

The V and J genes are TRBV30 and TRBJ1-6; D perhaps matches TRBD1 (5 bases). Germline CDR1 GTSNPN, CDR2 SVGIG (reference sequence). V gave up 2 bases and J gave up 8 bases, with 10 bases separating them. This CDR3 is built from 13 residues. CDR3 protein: CAWSMKGDSPLHF. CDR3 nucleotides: TGTGCCTGGAGTATGAAAGGGGATTCACCCCTCCACTTT.

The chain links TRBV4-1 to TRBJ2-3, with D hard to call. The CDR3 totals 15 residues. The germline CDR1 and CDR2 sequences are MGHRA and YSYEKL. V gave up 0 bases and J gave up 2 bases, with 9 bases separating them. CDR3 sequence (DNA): TGCGCCAGCAGCCAAGAACTAACGGACACAGATACGCAGTATTTT. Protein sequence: CASSQELTDTDTQYF.

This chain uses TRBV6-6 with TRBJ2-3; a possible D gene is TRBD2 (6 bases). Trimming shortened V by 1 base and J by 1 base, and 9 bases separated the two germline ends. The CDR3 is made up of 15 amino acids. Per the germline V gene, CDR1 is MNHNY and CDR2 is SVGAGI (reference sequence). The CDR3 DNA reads TGTGCCAGCAGTTACTTGGGGGGACGCACAGATACGCAGTATTTT. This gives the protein CASSYLGGRTDTQYF.

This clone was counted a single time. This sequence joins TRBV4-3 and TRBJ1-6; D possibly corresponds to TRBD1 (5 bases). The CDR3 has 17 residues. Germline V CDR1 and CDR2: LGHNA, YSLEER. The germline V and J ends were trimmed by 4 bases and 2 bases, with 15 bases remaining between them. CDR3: CASSPTSGRTYNSPLHF. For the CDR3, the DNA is TGCGCCAGCAGCCCGACCTCAGGGCGTACCTATAATTCACCCCTCCACTTT.

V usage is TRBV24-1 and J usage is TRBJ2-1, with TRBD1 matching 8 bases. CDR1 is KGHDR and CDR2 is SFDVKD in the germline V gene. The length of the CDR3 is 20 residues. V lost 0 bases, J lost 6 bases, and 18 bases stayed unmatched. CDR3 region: CATSDLQTPGTGRAPNEQFF. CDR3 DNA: TGTGCCACCAGTGATTTGCAGACTCCCGGGACAGGAAGAGCGCCCAATGAGCAGTTCTTC.

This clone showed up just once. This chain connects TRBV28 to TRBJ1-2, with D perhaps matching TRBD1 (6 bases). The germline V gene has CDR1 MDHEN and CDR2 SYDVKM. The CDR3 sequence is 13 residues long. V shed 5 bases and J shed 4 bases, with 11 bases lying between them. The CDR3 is CASSRTGIYGYTF. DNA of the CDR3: TGTGCCAGCAGTAGAACAGGGATCTATGGCTACACCTTC.